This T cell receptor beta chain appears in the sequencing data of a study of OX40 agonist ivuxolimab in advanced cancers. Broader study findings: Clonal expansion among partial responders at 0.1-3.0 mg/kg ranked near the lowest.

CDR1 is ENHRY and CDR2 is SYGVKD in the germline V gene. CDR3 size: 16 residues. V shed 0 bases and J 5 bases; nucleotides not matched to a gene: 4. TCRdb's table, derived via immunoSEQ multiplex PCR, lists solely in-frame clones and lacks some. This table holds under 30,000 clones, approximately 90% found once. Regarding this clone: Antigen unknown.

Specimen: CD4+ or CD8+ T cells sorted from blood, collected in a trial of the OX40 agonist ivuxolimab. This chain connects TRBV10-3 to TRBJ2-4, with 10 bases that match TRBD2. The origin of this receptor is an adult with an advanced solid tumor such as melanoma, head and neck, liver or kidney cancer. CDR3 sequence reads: CAISESGLADENIQYF. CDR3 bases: TGTGCCATCAGTGAGTCCGGACTAGCGGATGAAAACATTCAGTACTTC.